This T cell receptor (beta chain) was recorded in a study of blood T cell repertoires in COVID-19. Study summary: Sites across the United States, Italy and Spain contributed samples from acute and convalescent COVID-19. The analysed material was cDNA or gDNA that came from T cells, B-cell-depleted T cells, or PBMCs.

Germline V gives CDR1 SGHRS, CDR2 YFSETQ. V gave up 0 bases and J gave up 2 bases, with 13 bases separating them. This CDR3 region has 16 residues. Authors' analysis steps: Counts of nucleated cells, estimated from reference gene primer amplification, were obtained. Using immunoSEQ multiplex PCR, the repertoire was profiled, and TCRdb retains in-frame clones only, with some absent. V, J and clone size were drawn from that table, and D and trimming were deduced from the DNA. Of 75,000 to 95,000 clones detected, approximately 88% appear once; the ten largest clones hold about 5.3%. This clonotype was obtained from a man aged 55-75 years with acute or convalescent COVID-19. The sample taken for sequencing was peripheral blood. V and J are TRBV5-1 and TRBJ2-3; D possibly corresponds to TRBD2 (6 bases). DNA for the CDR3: TGCGCCAGCAGCTTGGTTACTAGCCTAGACACAGATACGCAGTATTTT. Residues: CASSLVTSLDTDTQYF.